This TCR beta chain was recorded in a study of blood T cells in healthy people across ages. The second PCR ran 7 to 11 cycles with a sample-barcoded 5' primer and J-beta primers. TCRdb re-called the 5' RACE reads with MiXCR, one entry per CDR3 protein. The sample includes around 1,000,000 distinct CDR3 sequences, roughly two fifths of them seen just once. Losses at the gene ends were 5 bases for V and 2 bases for J; bases not matched to a gene: 13. There are 18 residues in the CDR3. CDR1 is SEHNR and CDR2 is FQNEAQ in the germline V gene (reference sequence). The material sequenced was blood. V gene TRBV7-9 combines with J gene TRBJ2-3; 10 positions match TRBD2. The source is a man aged 18 to 29 in good health. The CDR3 is CASSPPRLAGENTDTQYF. CDR3 bases: TGTGCCAGCAGCCCACCCCGGCTAGCGGGGGAGAACACAGATACGCAGTATTTT.